This T cell receptor beta chain was sequenced during a study of blood T cell repertoires in COVID-19. The method was immunoSEQ multiplex PCR; TCRdb's version includes in-frame clones alone and lacks a portion of them. The table has about 330,000 clones, 92% seen once; the top ten hold 15% to 20%. This CDR3 has 15 residues. Germline V gene data show CDR1 as MNHEY and CDR2 as SVGAGI. The junction had 7 bases not matched to a gene; V was cut back by 6 bases and J by 2 bases. The J gene is TRBJ1-2, the V gene TRBV6-5; 9 nucleotides match TRBD1. The sample was PBMCs or T cells enriched from blood (not recorded which). This clonotype was sampled from a woman in her twenties or thirties who had recovered from COVID-19. Written as DNA, the CDR3 is TGTGCCAGCAGACCTGGACAGGGGAGGAACTATGGCTACACCTTC. Residues: CASRPGQGRNYGYTF.